These 4 T cell receptor beta chains were all obtained from the same sample, sequenced in a study of T cell repertoires in cytomegalovirus infection (dated 2019 in TCRdb). TCRdb records Illumina HiSeq 1500 as the sequencer. Clones were called with MiXCR by TCRdb after fastp trimmed the public reads at Q25, and only in-frame beta chains were retained. Each CDR3 protein appears once, grouped with its most common genes and DNA. The sample table lists about 450,000 distinct CDR3 sequences, roughly 30% of them with a count of one. Together, the top ten hold roughly an eighth of the sample. Sequenced: PBMCs. These receptors came from a human donor in good health (CMV status not recorded). Some clones in this sample may be carry-over from other donors' samples.

This clonotype has only a few counts. The rearrangement links TRBV6-5 to TRBJ2-6, with a possible D match to TRBD1 (5 bases). Trimming removed 5 bases from V and 4 bases from J, with 15 bases in between. Germline CDR1 MNHEY, CDR2 SVGAGI. CDR3 size: 16 residues. The CDR3 DNA reads TGTGCCAGCAGTGCGCAGGGATCGGTAGGGGCCAACGTCCTGACTTTC. Amino acids: CASSAQGSVGANVLTF.

This clonotype appeared a few times. The chain employs TRBV9 and TRBJ2-7, with D perhaps being TRBD1 or TRBD2 (5 bases each). V was cut by 5 bases and J by 3 bases, with 15 bases left in between. The CDR3 contains 14 residues. Germline CDR1 and CDR2: SGDLS and YYNGEE. The CDR3 loop reads CASRALGRNYEQYF. The CDR3 DNA sequence: TGTGCCAGCAGAGCCTTGGGACGGAACTACGAGCAGTACTTC.

This clonotype was counted only a few times. The CDR3 sequence is CSARDRTQETQYF. In nucleotides, the CDR3 is TGCAGTGCTAGAGATAGGACACAAGAGACCCAGTACTTC. J is TRBJ2-5 and V is TRBV20-1, with a tentative D call TRBD1 (5 bases). CDR3 length: 13 residues. V was trimmed by 0 bases and J by 2 bases, leaving 7 bases between them. Germline CDR1 reads DFQATT; CDR2 reads SNEGSKA (reference sequence).

The rearrangement uses TRBV7-9 and TRBJ2-2, with 7 bases identical to TRBD2. Germline loops: CDR1 SEHNR, CDR2 FQNEAQ (reference sequence). This CDR3 is 16 amino acids long. V lost 5 bases to trimming and J lost 1 base; unmatched junction nucleotides: 7. The CDR3 DNA reads TGTGCCAGCAGCCCCAACGGCGGGAGGAACACCGGGGAGCTGTTTTTT. As protein: CASSPNGGRNTGELFF.